This entry lists 15 T cell receptor beta chains sequenced from one sample in a study of blood T cells in healthy people across ages. Then a second PCR, running roughly 7 to 11 cycles, was carried out with a sample-barcoded 5' primer and a J-beta primer mix. MiXCR, applied by TCRdb to the 5' RACE reads, yields one record per CDR3 protein. The table lists some 1.8 million distinct CDR3 sequences, 35% to 50% of them singletons, with around 23% in the top ten. Sequences were obtained from blood. Every receptor here comes from a human donor in good health.

This clonotype was counted a few times. V and J are TRBV10-2 and TRBJ2-3; no clear D gene. Trimming cost V 2 bases and J 3 bases, with 6 bases left between them. Germline-derived CDR1 and CDR2 are WSHSY and SAAADI. The CDR3 is made up of 13 amino acids. CDR3 loop: CASSEATTDTQYF. In DNA form, the CDR3 reads TGCGCCAGCAGTGAGGCTACGACAGATACGCAGTATTTT.

V is TRBV20-1 and J is TRBJ2-7; D might be TRBD1 or TRBD2, each matching 5 bases. The CDR3 is 12 residues long. V lost 6 bases, J lost 2 bases, and 11 bases lay in between. Germline CDR1 is DFQATT and CDR2 is SNEGSKA (reference sequence). CDR3 sequence reads: CSATGATYEQYF. CDR3 nucleotide sequence: TGCAGTGCCACCGGGGCGACCTACGAGCAGTACTTC.

The rearrangement uses TRBV7-9 and TRBJ2-2; no clear D. Deletions cut 6 bases from V and 7 bases from J, with 12 bases between. The CDR3 is 13 amino acids. Germline CDR1 reads SEHNR; CDR2 reads FQNEAQ (reference sequence). CDR3 region: CASRSATRGELFF. CDR3 nucleotide sequence: TGTGCCAGCAGATCAGCAACCCGCGGGGAGCTGTTTTTT.

This chain uses TRBV10-3 with TRBJ2-3; D is possibly TRBD1 (6 bases). Germline-derived CDR1 and CDR2 are ENHRY and SYGVKD. This CDR3 region has 14 residues. V was cut by 10 bases and J by 4 bases, with 18 bases left in between. CDR3 in DNA: TGTGCCACCCTATCACAGGGTCTCGCAGATACGCAGTATTTT. Translating gives CATLSQGLADTQYF.

J is TRBJ2-3 and V is TRBV2; 9 positions match TRBD2. Losses at the gene ends were 4 bases for V and 3 bases for J; bases not matched to a gene: 2. Germline V lookup: CDR1 SNHLY, CDR2 FYNNEI. This CDR3 comprises 14 residues. The DNA of the CDR3 is TGTGCCAGCAGTGCCGGACTAGCGACAGATACGCAGTATTTT. It is translated as CASSAGLATDTQYF.

The V and J genes are TRBV20-1 and TRBJ2-3; D possibly corresponds to TRBD2 (6 bases). Germline loops: CDR1 DFQATT, CDR2 SNEGSKA (reference sequence). The CDR3 contains 14 residues. V lost 1 base and J lost 1, with 9 bases in between. The CDR3 sequence: CSARAPSGTDTQYF. The CDR3 bases are TGCAGTGCTAGAGCGCCTAGCGGCACAGATACGCAGTATTTT.

This clonotype was picked up one time. As DNA, the CDR3 is TGCAGTGTAAAGAGGGGATTGGCGGGGGGCCTCGCGGGGAATGAGCAGTTCTTC. Protein product: CSVKRGLAGGLAGNEQFF. The chain uses TRBV20-1 and TRBJ2-1; TRBD2 matches at 8 bases. The J segment lost 7 bases and the V segment lost 7 bases, leaving 24 bases of the junction unmatched. The CDR3 consists of 18 residues. Germline CDR1 reads DFQATT; CDR2 reads SNEGSKA (reference sequence).

The rearrangement links TRBV7-2 to TRBJ2-3; D might be TRBD2 (7 bases). Germline V gene sequence: CDR1 SGHTA, CDR2 FQGNSA. The CDR3 length is 15 residues. V was shortened by 1 base and J by 6 bases, with 14 bases between the two germline ends. Here the CDR3 DNA reads TGTGCCAGCAGCTTAGGGGGGGGCGGACGTGATACGCAGTATTTT. Translated, it gives CASSLGGGGRDTQYF. The whole variable domain, filled in from reference TRBV7-2 and TRBJ2-3, reads GAGVSQSPSNKVTEKGKDVELRCDPISGHTALYWYRQSLGQGLEFLIYFQGNSAPDKSGLPSDRFSAERTGGSVSTLTIQRTQQEDSAVYLCASSLGGGGRDTQYFGPGTRLTVL.

This chain joins TRBV20-1 and TRBJ2-7; TRBD2 agrees at 11 bases. Germline V gene sequence: CDR1 DFQATT, CDR2 SNEGSKA (reference sequence). The length of the CDR3 is 14 residues. The J segment lost 2 bases and the V segment lost 5 bases, leaving 5 bases of the junction unmatched. The CDR3 reads CSASLAGGPYEQYF. CDR3 DNA: TGCAGTGCTTCCTTAGCGGGGGGGCCCTACGAGCAGTACTTC.

The chain employs TRBV5-6 and TRBJ1-4; D uncertain. Trimming cost V 4 bases and J 8 bases, with 9 bases left between them. CDR1 and CDR2 from the germline V gene are SGHDT and YYEEEE. The CDR3 spans 12 residues. The CDR3 sequence is CASSPVKEKLFF. For the CDR3, the DNA is TGTGCCAGCAGCCCGGTGAAGGAAAAACTGTTTTTT.

In DNA, the CDR3 is TGCAGTGCCACCCCGATTGGCCCCATTTTTTCAGATACGCAGTATTTT. It encodes CSATPIGPIFSDTQYF. The rearrangement links TRBV20-1 to TRBJ2-3; no definite D call. Trimming took 6 bases from V and 4 from J, leaving 23 bases between them. The CDR3 sequence is 16 residues long. The germline gives CDR1 DFQATT, CDR2 SNEGSKA (reference sequence).

This clonotype was observed a few times. J is TRBJ2-5 and V is TRBV10-3; possible D gene TRBD1, 6 bases. CDR3 length equals 15 residues. CDR1 ENHRY and CDR2 SYGVKD come from the germline V gene. With 0 bases removed from V and 2 bases from J, the gap between germline ends came to 10 bases. The CDR3 region is CAISESRTVQETQYF. CDR3 bases: TGTGCCATCAGTGAGTCGAGGACAGTTCAAGAGACCCAGTACTTC.

This clonotype has at least ten counts. The V gene is TRBV7-9, the J gene TRBJ2-7; D gene ambiguous. There are 13 residues in the CDR3. V lost 5 bases and J lost 1, with 9 bases in between. The germline V gene encodes CDR1 SEHNR and CDR2 FQNEAQ (reference sequence). The DNA for the CDR3 is TGTGCCAGCAGCCCGACGGATTCCTACGAGCAGTACTTC. Protein sequence: CASSPTDSYEQYF.

V is TRBV7-8 and J is TRBJ2-3; 7 nucleotides align to TRBD1. The CDR3 runs to 15 residues. V was clipped by 4 bases and J by 0 bases; unmatched bases: 4. Germline V gene lookup returns CDR1 SGHVS and CDR2 FQNEAQ. The CDR3 loop is CASSYPGQSTDTQYF. For the CDR3, the DNA is TGTGCCAGCAGCTACCCGGGACAGAGCACAGATACGCAGTATTTT.

V usage is TRBV30 and J usage is TRBJ1-1, with 11 nucleotides matching TRBD1. The CDR3 spans 13 residues. Germline trimming cut 4 bases from V and 6 bases from J; bases unmatched to any gene: 4. Germline-derived CDR1 and CDR2 are GTSNPN and SVGIG (reference sequence). CDR3 region: CAWKGQGEAEAFF. The CDR3 region has the DNA TGTGCCTGGAAGGGACAGGGGGAAGCTGAAGCTTTCTTT.